This T cell receptor (beta chain) was obtained from a study of response to subunit inactivated influenza vaccine. TCRdb re-analysed the RT-PCR reads in MiXCR, keeping a single row per CDR3 protein. The sample contains over 400,000 distinct CDR3 sequences, over 9.5% of which appear only once. The germline V gene encodes CDR1 SGHDT and CDR2 YYEEEE. The V gene end was trimmed by 3 bases and the J gene end by 2 bases; junction bases not matched to a gene: 9. The CDR3 runs 18 residues. V and J are TRBV5-6 and TRBJ2-3; TRBD2 matches at 13 bases. Specimen: PBMCs from blood, collected roughly 46 days after vaccination. The source of this sequence is a man in his fifties who received an inactivated influenza vaccine. As DNA, the CDR3 is TGTGCCAGCAGCTCGGAGACTAGCGGGGGGCCGACCACAGATACGCAGTATTTT. Translated, it gives CASSSETSGGPTTDTQYF.